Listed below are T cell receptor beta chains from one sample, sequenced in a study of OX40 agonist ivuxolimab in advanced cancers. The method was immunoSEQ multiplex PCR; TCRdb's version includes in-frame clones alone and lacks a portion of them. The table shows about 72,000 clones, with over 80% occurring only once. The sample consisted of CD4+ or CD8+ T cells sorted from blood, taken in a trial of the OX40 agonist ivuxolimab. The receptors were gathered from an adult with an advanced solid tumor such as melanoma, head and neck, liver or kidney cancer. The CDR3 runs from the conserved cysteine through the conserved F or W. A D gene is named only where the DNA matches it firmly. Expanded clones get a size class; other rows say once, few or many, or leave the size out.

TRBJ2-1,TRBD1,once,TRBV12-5,CASGLLPTGGLTYNEQFF,TGTGCTAGTGGTTTACTACCGACAGGGGGTTTGACCTACAATGAGCAGTTCTTC
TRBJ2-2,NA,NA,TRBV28,CASVHAGTGELFF,TGTGCCAGCGTCCACGCAGGGACCGGGGAGCTGTTTTTT
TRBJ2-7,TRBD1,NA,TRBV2,CASGSGQPAYEQYF,TGTGCCAGCGGATCGGGACAGCCCGCCTACGAGCAGTACTTC
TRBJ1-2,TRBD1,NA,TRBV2,CASSGVPGQGNYGYTF,TGTGCCAGCAGTGGTGTCCCGGGACAGGGTAACTATGGCTACACCTTC
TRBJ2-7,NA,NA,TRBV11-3,CASSFQYEQYF,TGTGCCAGCAGCTTTCAATACGAGCAGTACTTC
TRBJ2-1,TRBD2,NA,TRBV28,CESRGLAGVGEQFF,TGTGAATCTAGGGGGCTAGCGGGAGTGGGTGAGCAGTTCTTC
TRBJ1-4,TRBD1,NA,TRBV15,CATSRETGGNEKLFF,TGTGCCACCAGCAGGGAAACAGGGGGTAATGAAAAACTGTTTTTT
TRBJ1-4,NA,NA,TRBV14,CASSQDLGGRGGKLFF,TGTGCCAGCAGCCAAGATCTTGGGGGGCGAGGAGGAAAACTGTTTTTT
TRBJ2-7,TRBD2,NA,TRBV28,CASSLREGEQYF,TGTGCCAGCAGTCTCCGGGAGGGCGAGCAGTACTTC
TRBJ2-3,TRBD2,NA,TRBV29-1,CSVDGTSGVLDTQYF,TGCAGCGTTGACGGGACTAGCGGGGTTCTGGATACGCAGTATTTT
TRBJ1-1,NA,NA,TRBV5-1,CASSQQGVSGTEAFF,TGCGCCAGCAGCCAACAGGGTGTATCGGGCACTGAAGCTTTCTTT
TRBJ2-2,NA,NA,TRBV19,CASSIANTGELFF,TGTGCCAGTAGTATAGCCAACACCGGGGAGCTGTTTTTT
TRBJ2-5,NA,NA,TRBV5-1,CASSLAGILETQYF,TGCGCCAGCAGCTTGGCCGGCATTCTCGAGACCCAGTACTTC
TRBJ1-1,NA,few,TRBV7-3,CASSLLGGNTEAFF,TGTGCCAGCAGCTTGTTGGGGGGCAACACTGAAGCTTTCTTT
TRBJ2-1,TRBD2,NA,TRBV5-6,CASSLRWTSGKNEQFF,TGTGCCAGCAGCTTGCGGTGGACTAGCGGGAAAAATGAGCAGTTCTTC
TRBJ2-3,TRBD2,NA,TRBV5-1,CASSLEAGGPPDTQYF,TGCGCCAGCAGCTTGGAAGCGGGAGGGCCCCCAGATACGCAGTATTTT